The 26 T cell receptor beta chains reported below all come from one sample, sequenced in a study of multiple sclerosis patients with progressive multifocal leukoencephalopathy. Documented time point: time of PML onset. Measured with immunoSEQ multiplex PCR; TCRdb has only the in-frame clones, and not every one. The sample lists roughly 34,000 clones; over 75% were seen once. Sequencing used PBMCs, obtained from a patient treated with natalizumab. Every receptor here comes from a human donor with progressive multifocal leukoencephalopathy.

The V call is TRBV19, the J call TRBJ1-1; 8 nucleotides line up with TRBD1. The CDR3 totals 14 residues. Trimming cost V 3 bases and J 5 bases; bases outside gene matches: 5. Germline V lookup: CDR1 LNHDA, CDR2 SQIVND (reference sequence). The CDR3 region is CASSMGRGRTEAFF. Here the CDR3 DNA reads TGTGCCAGTAGTATGGGCAGGGGGCGAACTGAAGCTTTCTTT.

The V call is TRBV7-9, the J call TRBJ2-3; 8 nucleotides agree with TRBD1. From germline, CDR1 is SEHNR and CDR2 FQNEAQ (reference sequence). The ends lost 6 bases at V and 0 bases at J; junction bases unmatched: 5. The CDR3 runs 15 residues. The CDR3 nucleotides are TGTGCCAGCAGTGGCCGGGACAGGAGCACAGATACGCAGTATTTT. Amino acid sequence: CASSGRDRSTDTQYF.

This sequence joins TRBV10-3 and TRBJ1-1; 10 nucleotides agree with TRBD1. The CDR3 covers 14 residues. Germline-derived CDR1 and CDR2 are ENHRY and SYGVKD. V lost 7 bases, J lost 3 bases, and 5 bases stayed unmatched. CDR3 in DNA: TGTGCCATCAAAGGGACAGGGGCGCACACTGAAGCTTTCTTT. This gives the protein CAIKGTGAHTEAFF.

The chain carries TRBV5-4 and TRBJ1-6; the match to TRBD1 covers 7 bases. The junction had 10 bases not matched to a gene; V was cut back by 4 bases and J by 6 bases. CDR1 and CDR2 from the germline V gene are SGHNT and YYREEE (reference sequence). The CDR3 sequence is 16 residues long. CDR3 DNA sequence: TGTGCCAGCAGCGTACCGACAGGGACCGTTAATTCACCCCTCCACTTT. This gives the protein CASSVPTGTVNSPLHF.

The gene calls are TRBV5-1 and TRBJ1-4; 8 bases align to TRBD1. V lost 0 bases, J lost 3 bases, and 4 bases stayed unmatched. The CDR3 length is 16 residues. Per germline, CDR1 SGHRS and CDR2 YFSETQ. The CDR3 spells CASSLGGQASNEKLFF. CDR3 nucleotide sequence: TGCGCCAGCAGCTTGGGGGGACAGGCTTCTAATGAAAAACTGTTTTTT.

The J gene is TRBJ2-5, the V gene TRBV18; no clear D. The J call is uncertain, as TRBJ2-7 better fits the DNA end. The CDR3 is 12 residues long. Germline V gives CDR1 KGHSH, CDR2 LQKENI. The CDR3 DNA reads TGTGCCAGCTCACCAACGATGGGCGAGCAGTACTTC. This codes for CASSPTMGEQYF.

This chain uses TRBV5-4 with TRBJ1-1; D unclear. V shed 0 bases and J shed 6 bases, with 6 bases lying between them. Germline V CDR1 and CDR2: SGHNT, YYREEE (reference sequence). The CDR3 spans 12 residues. CDR3 residues: CASSLDYAEAFF. CDR3 DNA: TGTGCCAGCAGCTTGGACTACGCTGAAGCTTTCTTT.

The CDR3 sequence is CASSPRSYNEQFF. The CDR3 DNA is TGTGCCAGCAGCCCCCGATCCTACAATGAGCAGTTCTTC. The chain uses TRBV5-4 and TRBJ2-1; D not resolved. With 4 bases removed from V and 1 base from J, the gap between germline ends came to 6 bases. The CDR3 is 13 amino acids. The V gene's germline CDR1 is SGHNT and CDR2 YYREEE (reference sequence).

The chain joins TRBV7-8 to TRBJ1-1; D might be TRBD1 (5 bases). The CDR3 has 17 residues. V lost 4 bases and J 1 base, leaving 19 bases between the germline ends. Looked up from germline, CDR1 is SGHVS and CDR2 is FQNEAQ. In nucleotides, the CDR3 is TGTGCCAGCAGCTCAAGGACCATCTCGACAGCGAACACTGAAGCTTTCTTT. Translating gives CASSSRTISTANTEAFF.

This sequence joins TRBV4-3 and TRBJ2-6, with unresolved D. Trimming removed 6 bases from V and 0 bases from J, with 12 bases in between. Germline CDR1 LGHNA, CDR2 YSLEER. This CDR3 is 16 amino acids long. The CDR3 spells CASRATLSSGANVLTF. The CDR3 nucleotides read TGCGCCAGCAGGGCAACACTTAGCTCTGGGGCCAACGTCCTGACTTTC.

This chain connects TRBV7-9 to TRBJ2-7; 9 bases agree with TRBD2. The CDR3 contains 16 residues. Looked up from germline, CDR1 is SEHNR and CDR2 is FQNEAQ (reference sequence). The ends lost 1 base at V and 2 bases at J; junction bases unmatched: 6. CDR3 residues: CASSLGGPSGTYEQYF. CDR3 DNA: TGTGCCAGCAGCTTAGGGGGGCCTAGCGGGACCTACGAGCAGTACTTC.

The CDR3 is CASSPARLVLNTEAFF. The CDR3, as DNA: TGCGCCAGCAGCCCGGCTAGGTTGGTACTTAACACTGAAGCTTTCTTT. The gene calls are TRBV4-1 and TRBJ1-1; no firm D call. CDR1 and CDR2 (germline): MGHRA, YSYEKL. V was shortened by 4 bases and J by 2 bases, with 17 bases between the two germline ends. There are 16 residues in the CDR3.

This sequence joins TRBV10-3 and TRBJ1-1; the D gene is possibly TRBD1 (5 bases). This CDR3 has 13 residues. Between the trimmed V and J ends, which lost 3 bases and 4 bases, there was a span of 9 bases. Germline CDR1 is ENHRY and CDR2 is SYGVKD. CDR3 sequence reads: CAISDQGSTEAFF. In DNA, the CDR3 is TGTGCCATCAGTGATCAGGGTTCCACTGAAGCTTTCTTT.

The rearrangement links TRBV6-6 to TRBJ2-1; 12 bases match TRBD2. With 6 bases clipped from V and 8 bases from J, the junction kept 8 bases outside the gene matches. There are 15 residues in the CDR3. Looked up from germline, CDR1 is MNHNY and CDR2 is SVGAGI (reference sequence). CDR3 residues: CASRLAGGPLDEQFF. CDR3 coding DNA: TGTGCCAGCAGGCTAGCGGGAGGGCCCCTGGATGAGCAGTTCTTC.

The gene calls are TRBV15 and TRBJ2-1, with D possibly being TRBD1 (5 bases). The CDR3 is 12 amino acids. Per germline, CDR1 LNHNV and CDR2 YYDKDF (reference sequence). V was trimmed by 0 bases and J by 12 bases, leaving 9 bases between them. The CDR3 reads CATSRDQGRQFF. Written as DNA, the CDR3 is TGTGCCACCAGCAGAGATCAGGGAAGGCAGTTCTTC.

V usage is TRBV9 and J usage is TRBJ2-7; the D is unclear. Trimming shortened V by 2 bases and J by 1 base, and 7 bases separated the two germline ends. The V gene's germline CDR1 is SGDLS and CDR2 YYNGEE. This CDR3 has 13 amino acids. The CDR3 DNA reads as TGTGCCAGCAGCGTCGCGGCGTCCTACGAGCAGTACTTC. Its protein is CASSVAASYEQYF.

The chain couples TRBV7-9 to TRBJ1-1, with 7 bases matching TRBD1. CDR1 and CDR2 from the germline V gene are SEHNR and FQNEAQ (reference sequence). The CDR3 contains 15 residues. With 5 bases clipped from V and 1 base from J, the junction kept 7 bases outside the gene matches. In nucleotides, the CDR3 is TGTGCCAGCAGCCGGGGACAGTCCAGGAACACTGAAGCTTTCTTT. Translating it yields CASSRGQSRNTEAFF.

The rearrangement links TRBV7-3 to TRBJ2-2, with TRBD2 matching over 9 bases. Trimming at V came to 4 bases and at J to 0 bases, leaving 0 bases not matched to a gene. This CDR3 spans 15 amino acids. Germline V gene lookup returns CDR1 SGHTA and CDR2 FQGTGA. CDR3 in DNA: TGTGCCAGCAGCTGGACTAGCGCGAACACCGGGGAGCTGTTTTTT. It yields the protein CASSWTSANTGELFF. Full variable domain (outside the CDR3, taken from reference TRBV7-3 and TRBJ2-2): GAGVSQTPSNKVTEKGKYVELRCDPISGHTALYWYRQSLGQGPEFLIYFQGTGAADDSGLPNDRFFAVRPEGSVSTLKIQRTERGDSAVYLCASSWTSANTGELFFGEGSRLTVL.

This chain uses TRBV15 with TRBJ2-2; no clear D. The CDR3 spans 13 residues. Germline CDR1 and CDR2: LNHNV and YYDKDF (reference sequence). Trimming stripped 0 bases from V and 7 bases from J, with 6 bases between. The chain's CDR3 is CATSRDLGGELFF. DNA for the CDR3: TGTGCCACCAGCAGAGATCTGGGCGGGGAGCTGTTTTTT.

This chain connects TRBV28 to TRBJ1-6; tentative D call: TRBD1 (5 bases). This CDR3 spans 17 amino acids. Germline values: CDR1 MDHEN, CDR2 SYDVKM. V lost 6 bases and J 7 bases, leaving 22 bases between the germline ends. CDR3 protein: CASSPRTTGTWNSPLHF. The CDR3, as DNA: TGTGCCAGCAGCCCCCGGACCACCGGGACGTGGAATTCACCCCTCCACTTT.

The J gene is TRBJ1-5, the V gene TRBV11-2; D is undetermined. In germline, CDR1 is SGHAT, CDR2 FQNNGV. V lost 1 base, J lost 5 bases, and 9 bases lay in between. This CDR3 spans 14 amino acids. The CDR3 DNA reads TGTGCCAGCAGCTTAGCTGGGGAAGATCAGCCCCAGCATTTT. Translation: CASSLAGEDQPQHF.

V and J are TRBV19 and TRBJ2-2, with TRBD2 matching over 7 bases. J lost 8 bases, V lost 0 bases, and 6 bases had no gene match. Germline V gene data show CDR1 as LNHDA and CDR2 as SQIVND (reference sequence). CDR3 length: 15 amino acids. The CDR3 loop is CASSIEGGSSGELFF. The CDR3 region has the DNA TGTGCCAGTAGTATAGAAGGCGGGAGTTCTGGGGAGCTGTTTTTT.

This rearrangement joins TRBV7-9 to TRBJ1-2; weak D call: TRBD1 (6 bases). This CDR3 is 13 amino acids long. Germline lookup yields CDR1 SEHNR and CDR2 FQNEAQ (reference sequence). Trimming removed 3 bases at V and 7 bases at J, with 12 bases between. CDR3 amino acids: CASSLASGVGYTF. In nucleotides, the CDR3 is TGTGCCAGCAGCTTGGCTTCAGGGGTTGGCTACACCTTC.

V and J are TRBV10-3 and TRBJ2-1; D may be TRBD1 or TRBD2 (5 bases each). Per the germline V gene, CDR1 is ENHRY and CDR2 is SYGVKD. CDR3 length: 18 amino acids. The V and J ends lost 3 bases and 2 bases respectively, with 20 bases between them. This CDR3 is CAISDLPDDGAAYNEQFF. The CDR3 DNA is TGTGCCATCAGTGACCTCCCTGATGACGGGGCGGCCTACAATGAGCAGTTCTTC.

This chain joins TRBV9 and TRBJ2-5, with D possibly called TRBD1 or TRBD2 (6 bases each). The better agreement between TRBJ2-7 and the DNA end casts doubt on the J call. The CDR3 has 13 residues. Germline V gives CDR1 SGDLS, CDR2 YYNGEE. CDR3 residues: CASSVGGRAEQYF. Here the CDR3 DNA reads TGTGCCAGCAGCGTCGGGGGCAGGGCCGAGCAGTACTTC.

The chain links TRBV4-1 to TRBJ2-2; D remains ambiguous. Germline V CDR1 and CDR2: MGHRA, YSYEKL. The CDR3 consists of 15 residues. Trimming shortened V by 3 bases and J by 1 base, and 9 bases separated the two germline ends. CDR3 protein: CASSQVLRNTGELFF. The CDR3 coding sequence is TGCGCCAGCAGCCAGGTCCTCAGGAACACCGGGGAGCTGTTTTTT.